The table lists the clone carrying this T cell receptor beta chain with a few counts. The antigen is unknown. This sample is drawn from a study of T cell repertoires in cytomegalovirus infection. One entry per CDR3 protein results from TCRdb running MiXCR on the reads. The data hold roughly 310,000 distinct CDR3 sequences, with about 28% observed a single time. General study results and limits: Summed public TCR beta family frequency identified CMV carriers bearing the relevant HLA. HLA-C-restricted CMV clonotypes gave the most frequent clonotype in two of eight donors.

The sample here was cultured PBMCs, taken from culture after CMV antigen stimulation. This clonotype was obtained from a human donor in good health (CMV status not recorded). Some clones in this sample may be carry-over from other donors' samples.

This chain's CDR3 is CASGWWYGADEAFF. The CDR3 DNA reads as TGTGCCAGCGGATGGTGGTACGGGGCGGATGAAGCTTTCTTT. The chain uses TRBV6-5 and TRBJ1-1, with D tentatively TRBD1 (5 bases). CDR1 MNHEY and CDR2 SVGAGI come from the germline V gene. Trimming pared 8 bases from V and 7 bases from J, leaving 20 bases between. CDR3 length: 14 residues.